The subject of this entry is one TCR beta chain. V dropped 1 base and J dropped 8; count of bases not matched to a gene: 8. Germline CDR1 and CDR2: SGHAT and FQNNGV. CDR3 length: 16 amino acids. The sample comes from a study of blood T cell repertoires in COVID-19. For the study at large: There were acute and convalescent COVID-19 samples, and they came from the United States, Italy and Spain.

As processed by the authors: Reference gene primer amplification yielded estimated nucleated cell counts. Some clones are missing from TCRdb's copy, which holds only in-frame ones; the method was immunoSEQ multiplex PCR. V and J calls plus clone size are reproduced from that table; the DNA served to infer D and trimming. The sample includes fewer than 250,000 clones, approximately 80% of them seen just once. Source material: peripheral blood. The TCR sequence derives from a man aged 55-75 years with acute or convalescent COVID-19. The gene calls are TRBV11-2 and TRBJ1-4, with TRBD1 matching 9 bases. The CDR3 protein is CASSLVYGDRAEKLFF. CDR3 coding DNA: TGTGCCAGCAGCTTAGTATACGGGGACAGGGCCGAAAAACTGTTTTTT.